This T cell receptor beta chain derives from a study of blood T cell repertoires in COVID-19. Looked up from germline, CDR1 is SGHNT and CDR2 is YENEEA. The junction had 2 bases not matched to a gene; V was cut back by 4 bases and J by 3 bases. This CDR3 has 15 residues. Data came from immunoSEQ multiplex PCR; TCRdb stores just in-frame clones and leaves some out. This table has more than 200,000 clones, approximately 86% appearing once. V gene TRBV11-3 combines with J gene TRBJ2-7, with 14 nucleotides matching TRBD2. The specimen was PBMCs or T cells enriched from blood (not recorded which). The receptor was isolated from a woman between 45 and 60 years old who had recovered from COVID-19. This CDR3 is CASSSGTSGSYEQYF. The DNA for the CDR3 is TGTGCCAGCAGCTCCGGGACTAGCGGGAGCTACGAGCAGTACTTC.